One sample yielded the 21 T cell receptor beta chains listed below, sequenced in a study of CD8+CD57+ T cells in acquired aplastic anemia. CD8+CD57+ cell expansion, shown by flow cytometry, had occurred in the patients selected for sequencing. CDR3 and TCR beta VDJ profiling relied on a genomic DNA template. Using its own MiXCR run on the reads, TCRdb lists one record per CDR3 protein. The sample carries 150,000 to 200,000 distinct CDR3 sequences, roughly 48% recorded once. The sequenced sample consisted of sorted CD4+, CD8+, or CD8+CD57+ T cells (not recorded which) from PBMCs. The receptors stem from a human donor with aplastic anemia.

In this sample, this clonotype turned up many times. The chain joins TRBV10-1 to TRBJ1-5; D remains ambiguous. The CDR3 sequence is 12 residues long. Germline V gene lookup returns CDR1 WNHNN and CDR2 SYGVQD (reference sequence). Between the trimmed V and J ends, which lost 4 bases and 5 bases, there was a span of 6 bases. CDR3 DNA: TGCGCCAGCAGTGCGGAGTATCAGCCCCAGCATTTT. Protein product: CASSAEYQPQHF.

There are many counts of this clonotype. The CDR3 nucleotides are TGCGCCAGCAGCCAATGGGACGGGGTGGAGTATTCCCAGCATTTT. It yields the protein CASSQWDGVEYSQHF. The rearrangement uses TRBV4-1 and TRBJ1-5; a possible D gene is TRBD1 (5 bases). The V end lost 2 bases, the J end lost 11 bases, and 19 bases lay between the germline ends. The CDR3 is 15 amino acids. Per the germline V gene, CDR1 is MGHRA and CDR2 is YSYEKL.

Only a few counts were recorded for this clonotype. This chain connects TRBV5-6 to TRBJ1-4; 10 nucleotides agree with TRBD1. CDR3 length: 15 residues. The junction had 7 bases not matched to a gene; V was cut back by 4 bases and J by 7 bases. CDR1 SGHDT and CDR2 YYEEEE come from the germline V gene. This CDR3 reads CASSPLTGGVEKLFF. In nucleotides, the CDR3 is TGTGCCAGCAGCCCCCTGACAGGGGGCGTTGAAAAACTGTTTTTT.

This clonotype was counted ten times or more. V is TRBV20-1 and J is TRBJ2-5; 9 bases are shared with TRBD2. Germline-derived CDR1 and CDR2 are DFQATT and SNEGSKA (reference sequence). The CDR3 has 15 residues. The V and J ends lost 6 bases and 9 bases, in that order; junction bases with no gene match: 17. CDR3 loop: CSAGGSGGRSGAQYF. CDR3 bases: TGCAGTGCCGGGGGGAGCGGGGGGAGATCTGGGGCCCAGTACTTC.

The chain recombines TRBV10-2 with TRBJ2-7; TRBD1 matches at 10 bases. The CDR3 loop spans 14 amino acids. J gave up 4 bases and V 7 bases, and 7 bases lay outside the gene matches. Germline-derived CDR1 and CDR2 are WSHSY and SAAADI. Written as DNA, the CDR3 is TGCGCCAGCACCCCCCCGGGACAGGGGTACGAGCAGTACTTC. Translating gives CASTPPGQGYEQYF.

This clonotype was recorded at least ten times. This chain links TRBV7-9 with TRBJ1-6; 7 positions agree with TRBD1. Germline V gives CDR1 SEHNR, CDR2 FQNEAQ (reference sequence). The CDR3 totals 18 residues. V was clipped by 5 bases and J by 9 bases; unmatched bases: 19. The CDR3 DNA reads as TGTGCCAGCAGCCAATTCGGGAGCGCGACAGGGAGGATTTCACCCCTCCACTTT. It translates to CASSQFGSATGRISPLHF.

The chain couples TRBV7-2 to TRBJ2-5, with a tentative D call TRBD1 (5 bases). CDR1 is SGHTA and CDR2 is FQGNSA in the germline V gene. The ends were cut back, 4 bases at V and 3 bases at J, with 9 bases in the middle. The CDR3 extends over 13 amino acids. CDR3: CASSSRTKETQYF. CDR3 sequence (DNA): TGTGCCAGCAGCTCGCGGACAAAAGAGACCCAGTACTTC.

A remark on this clonotype: This may come from a read error, since a much larger clone is one base off. In nucleotides, the CDR3 is TGTGCCAGCAGCCCATTACGGACCCTTTTGGCCAGAAACATTCAGTACTTC. This translates into CASSPLRTLLARNIQYF. The chain uses TRBV11-2 and TRBJ2-4; D gene unclear. The CDR3 sequence is 17 residues long. Germline CDR1 and CDR2: SGHAT and FQNNGV. The variable domain in full, with the rest retrieved from reference TRBV11-2 and TRBJ2-4, is EAGVAQSPRYKIIEKRQSVAFWCNPISGHATLYWYQQILGQGPKLLIQFQNNGVVDDSQLPKDRFSAERLKGVDSTLKIQPAKLEDSAVYLCASSPLRTLLARNIQYFGAGTRLSVL.

This sequence joins TRBV10-1 and TRBJ2-1, with 10 bases lining up with TRBD2. There are 15 residues in the CDR3. Per germline, CDR1 WNHNN and CDR2 SYGVQD (reference sequence). V was pared by 4 bases and J by 9 bases, with 9 bases of the junction left unmatched. The CDR3 loop reads CASSVLAGVGSEQFF. CDR3 nucleotides: TGCGCCAGCAGTGTTCTAGCGGGAGTCGGGAGTGAGCAGTTCTTC.

Turning to this clonotype: The germline gene is not matched at one end of the junction; a read error may be the cause. The chain links TRBV10-1 to TRBJ2-7; 11 bases are shared with TRBD1. The CDR3 has 16 amino acids. In germline, CDR1 is WNHNN, CDR2 SYGVQD (reference sequence). CDR3 coding DNA: TGCGCCGGCAGTGGGCCGATGGGGACAGGGGGATACGAGCAGTACTTC. It is translated as CAGSGPMGTGGYEQYF.

This clonotype was seen ten or more times. This chain links TRBV7-9 with TRBJ2-5; D remains ambiguous. The CDR3 has 13 amino acids. With 6 bases removed from V and 4 bases from J, the gap between germline ends came to 12 bases. Per the germline V gene, CDR1 is SEHNR and CDR2 is FQNEAQ (reference sequence). This chain's CDR3 is CASSLDSGETQYF. The CDR3 DNA is TGTGCCAGCAGTCTCGACTCGGGAGAGACCCAGTACTTC.

Ten or more counts support this clonotype. The rearrangement uses TRBV7-8 and TRBJ1-1; a possible D gene is TRBD1 (5 bases). Germline CDR1 is SGHVS and CDR2 is FQNEAQ. V was pared by 2 bases and J by 1 base, with 11 bases between. The CDR3 totals 15 residues. The CDR3 nucleotides are TGTGCCAGCAGCTTACTGATGGGGGGGAACACTGAAGCTTTCTTT. It translates to CASSLLMGGNTEAFF. Full variable domain (missing parts from reference TRBV7-8 and TRBJ1-1): GAGVSQSPRYKVAKRGQDVALRCDPISGHVSLFWYQQALGQGPEFLTYFQNEAQLDKSGLPSDRFFAERPEGSVSTLKIQRTQQEDSAVYLCASSLLMGGNTEAFFGQGTRLTVV.

Many counts were recorded for this clonotype. The rearrangement joins TRBV9 to TRBJ2-3; no definite D call. The germline V gene encodes CDR1 SGDLS and CDR2 YYNGEE. The CDR3 spans 12 residues. The V gene lost 0 bases and the J gene lost 4 bases, with 3 bases spanning the gap. CDR3 amino acids: CASSVEADTQYF. In DNA, the CDR3 is TGTGCCAGCAGCGTAGAGGCAGATACGCAGTATTTT.

There are many counts of this clonotype. CDR3 protein: CASSLGRAETQYF. DNA for the CDR3: TGTGCCAGCAGCTTGGGCAGGGCCGAGACCCAGTACTTC. This rearrangement joins TRBV7-7 to TRBJ2-5; D is perhaps TRBD1 (5 bases). Trimming left V 3 bases short and J 5 bases short, with 10 bases between. The CDR3 spans 13 residues. Looked up from germline, CDR1 is SSHAT and CDR2 is FNYEAQ (reference sequence).

The CDR3: CASTRLAWGSGELFF. CDR3 nucleotide sequence: TGTGCCAGCACCCGCCTGGCGTGGGGCTCTGGGGAGCTGTTTTTT. J is TRBJ2-2 and V is TRBV2; perhaps TRBD1 as D (5 bases). Trimming pared 7 bases from V and 8 bases from J, leaving 20 bases between. CDR3 size: 15 residues. The V gene's germline CDR1 is SNHLY and CDR2 FYNNEI. Full variable domain (remainder filled in from reference TRBV2 and TRBJ2-2): EPEVTQTPSHQVTQMGQEVILRCVPISNHLYFYWYRQILGQKVEFLVSFYNNEISEKSEIFDDQFSVERPDGSNFTLKIRSTKLEDSAMYFCASTRLAWGSGELFFGEGSRLTVL.

This clonotype showed up many times. The chain has TRBV6-1 and TRBJ2-7; D is unresolved. This CDR3 contains 13 residues. Germline loops: CDR1 MNHNS, CDR2 SASEGT. Trimming pared 5 bases from V and 6 bases from J, leaving 14 bases between. CDR3 DNA sequence: TGTGCCAGCAGTTCAGCTCCCTCGTCCGAGCAGTACTTC. Its protein product is CASSSAPSSEQYF.

This clonotype was picked up many times. V and J are TRBV10-3 and TRBJ1-1; D is undetermined. The CDR3 length is 15 residues. The V end was cut by 0 bases, the J end by 0 bases, with 8 bases between. CDR1 and CDR2 (germline): ENHRY, SYGVKD. The CDR3 is CAISESLVLNTEAFF. The CDR3 DNA reads TGTGCCATCAGTGAGTCTCTCGTCTTGAACACTGAAGCTTTCTTT.

V usage is TRBV2 and J usage is TRBJ1-1, with D possibly TRBD1 on 5 matching bases. Trimming removed 1 base from V and 3 bases from J, with 9 bases in between. CDR1 and CDR2 from the germline V gene are SNHLY and FYNNEI. The CDR3 totals 14 residues. CDR3 DNA: TGTGCCAGCAGTGAAGAGGGGTATTACACTGAAGCTTTCTTT. The encoded protein is CASSEEGYYTEAFF.

The V and J genes are TRBV10-3 and TRBJ2-1, with D possibly matching TRBD2 (6 bases). This CDR3 contains 15 residues. Germline loops: CDR1 ENHRY, CDR2 SYGVKD. Trimming left V 5 bases short and J 1 base short, with 12 bases between. CDR3 in amino acids: CAISSSEISYNEQFF. In nucleotides, the CDR3 is TGTGCCATCAGTTCTAGCGAGATATCCTACAATGAGCAGTTCTTC.

This rearrangement joins TRBV10-1 to TRBJ1-2; the D gene is possibly TRBD1 (6 bases). V dropped 2 bases and J dropped 7 bases, with 20 bases sitting between them. Germline V CDR1 and CDR2: WNHNN, SYGVQD (reference sequence). The CDR3 covers 16 residues. CDR3: CASSEALRQVPLGYTF. CDR3 nucleotides: TGCGCCAGCAGTGAGGCGCTCCGACAGGTCCCCCTTGGCTACACCTTC.

This clonotype was detected a few times. The CDR3 sequence: CASSLAGHNEQFF. The DNA for the CDR3 is TGTGCCAGCAGCCTAGCGGGGCACAATGAGCAGTTCTTC. The chain combines TRBV3-1 with TRBJ2-1, with 8 bases matching TRBD2. CDR3 length: 13 amino acids. CDR1 and CDR2 (germline): LGHDT, YNNKEL (reference sequence). J lost 5 bases, V lost 4 bases, and 1 base had no gene match.